This TCR beta chain was found in a study of PD-1 blockade in classical Hodgkin lymphoma. Study summary: Intravenous infusions of nivolumab 3 mg/kg reached patients every 2 weeks.

TCRdb keeps only in-frame clones here, not all; method: immunoSEQ multiplex PCR. The table shows around 25,000 clones, with 88% occurring only once. About this clone: Antigen: not known.

In germline, CDR1 is MNHNS, CDR2 SASEGT. CDR3 length: 16 residues. V lost 3 bases and J lost 7; bases outside the gene matches: 15. Notes on the study in general: It was CD4+ TCR diversity, not CD8+, that rose significantly by C4D1. Repertoires differed for reasons still undefined, possibly disease activity or prior therapy. Complete responders showed a baseline diversity that resembled the diversity of newly diagnosed patients.

Time point indicated: cycle 4 day 1 (C4D1), after five to seven weeks of nivolumab. Patients all relapsed after autologous stem cell transplantation, and there was variation in brentuximab vedotin exposure. This TCR was recovered from a human donor with classical Hodgkin lymphoma. The chain is built from TRBV6-1 and TRBJ2-7; 7 bases are shared with TRBD1. The input for sequencing was peripheral blood mononuclear cells (PBMCs), taken before the fourth cycle of nivolumab. The CDR3 loop is CASSEEQGGQSLEQYF. Here the CDR3 DNA reads TGTGCCAGCAGTGAGGAGCAAGGGGGACAGTCTTTAGAGCAGTACTTC.